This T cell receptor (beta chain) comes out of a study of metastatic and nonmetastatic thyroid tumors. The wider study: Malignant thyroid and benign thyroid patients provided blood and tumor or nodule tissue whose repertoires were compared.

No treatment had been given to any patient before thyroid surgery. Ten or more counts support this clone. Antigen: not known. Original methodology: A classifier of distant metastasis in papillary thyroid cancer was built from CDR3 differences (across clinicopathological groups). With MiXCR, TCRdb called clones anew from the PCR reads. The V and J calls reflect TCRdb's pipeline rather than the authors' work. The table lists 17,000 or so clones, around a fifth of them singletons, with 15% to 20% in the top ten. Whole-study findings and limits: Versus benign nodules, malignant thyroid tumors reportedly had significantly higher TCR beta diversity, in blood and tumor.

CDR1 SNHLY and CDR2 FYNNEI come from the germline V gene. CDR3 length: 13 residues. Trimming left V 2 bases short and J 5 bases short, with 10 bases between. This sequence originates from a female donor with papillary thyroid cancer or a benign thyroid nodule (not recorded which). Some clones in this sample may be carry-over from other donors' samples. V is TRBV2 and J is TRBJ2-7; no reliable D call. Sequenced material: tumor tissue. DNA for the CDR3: TGTGCCAGCAGTGAAATTTGGGCTGACGAGCAGTACTTC. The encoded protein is CASSEIWADEQYF.